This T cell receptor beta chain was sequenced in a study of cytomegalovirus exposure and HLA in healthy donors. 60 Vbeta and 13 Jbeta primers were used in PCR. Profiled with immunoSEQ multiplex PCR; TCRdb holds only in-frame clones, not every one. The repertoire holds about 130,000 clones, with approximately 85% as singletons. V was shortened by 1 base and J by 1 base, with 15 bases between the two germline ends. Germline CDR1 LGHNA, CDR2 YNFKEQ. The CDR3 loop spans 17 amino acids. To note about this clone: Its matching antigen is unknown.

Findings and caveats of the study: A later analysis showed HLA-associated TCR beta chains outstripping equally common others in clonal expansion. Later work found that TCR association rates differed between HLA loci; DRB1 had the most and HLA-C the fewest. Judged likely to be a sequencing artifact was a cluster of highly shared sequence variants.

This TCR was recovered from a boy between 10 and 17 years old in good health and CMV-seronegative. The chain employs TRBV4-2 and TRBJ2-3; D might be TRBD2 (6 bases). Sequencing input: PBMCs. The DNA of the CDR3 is TGTGCCAGCAGCCAAGGGTTCCCGGGAGCGGGCACAGATACGCAGTATTTT. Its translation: CASSQGFPGAGTDTQYF.